The clone carrying this TCR beta chain was recorded only once. The target antigen is unknown. These data originate in a study of T cell responses to AZD1222 COVID-19 vaccine. Points from the study as a whole: Reportedly, nearly half of unique spike TCRs recognized epitopes outside B.1.351/B.1.1.7 mutations. Spike-wide coverage was observed for vaccine-associated CD4 TCRs, with dominant responses at 160-218 and 743-854. Mostly white British, mostly female donors; authors suggested clonal diversity may be underestimated.

The V segment lost 7 bases and the J segment 2 bases; nucleotides outside the gene matches: 11. This CDR3 spans 15 amino acids. Per the germline V gene, CDR1 is SQVTM and CDR2 is ANQGSEA. The protocol was immunoSEQ multiplex PCR, while the TCRdb copy is restricted to in-frame clones and leaves out a portion. The data contain around 270,000 clones, 94% of them singletons. Sequenced here: peripheral blood, sampled 28 days after the second AZD1222 dose. This chain connects TRBV29-1 to TRBJ1-2; 9 nucleotides line up with TRBD1. The TCR sequence derives from an adult who received the AZD1222 COVID-19 vaccine. Written as DNA, the CDR3 is TGCAGCGCGGGCGGGGGACAGGGTCAAAACTATGGCTACACCTTC. This codes for CSAGGGQGQNYGYTF.